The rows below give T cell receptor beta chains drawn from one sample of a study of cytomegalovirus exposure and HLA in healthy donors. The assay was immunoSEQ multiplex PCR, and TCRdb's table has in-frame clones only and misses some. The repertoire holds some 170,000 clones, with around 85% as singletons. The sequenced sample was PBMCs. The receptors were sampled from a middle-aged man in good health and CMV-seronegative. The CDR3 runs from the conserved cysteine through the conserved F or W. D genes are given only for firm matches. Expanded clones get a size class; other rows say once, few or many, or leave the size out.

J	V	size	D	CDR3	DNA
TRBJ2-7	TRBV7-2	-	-	CASSLAESYEQYF	TGTGCCAGCAGCTTAGCAGAGTCCTACGAGCAGTACTTC
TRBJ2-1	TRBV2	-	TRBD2	CASSGGGGNYNEQFF	TGTGCCAGCAGTGGCGGCGGGGGTAACTACAATGAGCAGTTCTTC
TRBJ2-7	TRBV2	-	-	CASSVREQYF	TGTGCCAGCAGTGTTCGGGAGCAGTACTTC
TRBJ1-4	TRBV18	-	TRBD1	CASSPNPQGGKLFF	TGTGCCAGCTCACCAAATCCCCAGGGGGGAAAACTGTTTTTT
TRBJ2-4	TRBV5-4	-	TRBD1	CASSAQGADKNIQYF	TGTGCCAGCAGTGCACAGGGGGCGGATAAAAACATTCAGTACTTC
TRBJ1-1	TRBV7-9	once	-	CASSPSGRFTEAFF	TGTGCCAGCAGCCCCTCTGGGAGGTTCACTGAAGCTTTCTTT
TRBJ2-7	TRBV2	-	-	CASSVQGGYEQYF	TGTGCCAGCAGTGTACAAGGGGGTTACGAGCAGTACTTC
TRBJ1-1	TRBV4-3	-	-	CASSQIQGAEAFF	TGCGCCAGCAGCCAAATACAGGGTGCTGAAGCTTTCTTT
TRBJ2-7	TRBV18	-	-	CASSPGAWRGDEQYF	TGTGCCAGCTCACCGGGGGCGTGGCGTGGAGACGAGCAGTACTTC
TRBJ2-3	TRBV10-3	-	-	CAISESRNTQYF	TGTGCCATCAGTGAGTCTAGAAATACGCAGTATTTT
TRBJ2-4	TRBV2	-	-	CASSEGRLAKNIQYF	TGTGCCAGCAGTGAGGGGCGGCTAGCCAAAAACATTCAGTACTTC
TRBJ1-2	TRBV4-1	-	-	CASSQSRRLENYGYTF	TGCGCCAGCAGCCAATCGCGTCGATTGGAGAACTATGGCTACACCTTC
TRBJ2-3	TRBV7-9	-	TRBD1	CASTFEGATDTQYF	TGTGCCAGCACGTTTGAGGGGGCCACAGATACGCAGTATTTT
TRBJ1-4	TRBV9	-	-	CASSVGGATNEKLFF	TGTGCCAGCAGCGTAGGCGGTGCAACTAATGAAAAACTGTTTTTT
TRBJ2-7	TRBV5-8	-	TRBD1	CASSVRDRVGYEQYF	TGTGCCAGCAGCGTCCGGGACAGGGTTGGGTACGAGCAGTACTTC
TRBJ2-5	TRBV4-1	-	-	CASSQELAPINQYF	TGCGCCAGCAGCCAAGAGCTAGCCCCTATCAACCAGTACTTC
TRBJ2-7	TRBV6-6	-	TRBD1	CASSSGTGAEQYF	TGTGCCAGCAGTTCTGGGACAGGGGCCGAGCAGTACTTC
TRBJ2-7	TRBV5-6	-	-	CASGRTRIPYEQYF	TGTGCCAGCGGAAGGACAAGGATACCCTACGAGCAGTACTTC
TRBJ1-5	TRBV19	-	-	CASSIDRPGNQPQHF	TGTGCCAGTAGTATTGACCGGCCGGGGAATCAGCCCCAGCATTTT
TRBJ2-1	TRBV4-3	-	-	CASSQDRSRYNEQFF	TGCGCCAGCAGCCAAGATCGAAGCCGTTACAATGAGCAGTTCTTC
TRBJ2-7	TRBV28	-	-	CASSFSADEQYF	TGTGCCAGCAGTTTCTCAGCGGACGAGCAGTACTTC
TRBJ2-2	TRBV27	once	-	CASSFWAGELFF	TGTGCCAGCAGTTTCTGGGCAGGGGAGCTGTTTTTT
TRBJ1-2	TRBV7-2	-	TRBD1	CASSAGTAGIYGYTF	TGTGCCAGCAGCGCGGGGACAGCCGGAATCTATGGCTACACCTTC
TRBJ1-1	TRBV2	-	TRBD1	CASSEGQWTEAFF	TGTGCCAGCAGTGAGGGACAGTGGACTGAAGCTTTCTTT
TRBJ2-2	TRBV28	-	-	CASRSGNTGELFF	TGTGCCAGCAGGAGCGGGAACACCGGGGAGCTGTTTTTT
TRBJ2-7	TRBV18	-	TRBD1	CASSGPGTDSYEQYF	TGTGCCAGCTCAGGACCCGGGACAGACAGCTACGAGCAGTACTTC
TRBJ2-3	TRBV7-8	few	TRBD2	CASSWASGGSTDTQYF	TGTGCCAGCAGCTGGGCTAGCGGGGGTTCCACAGATACGCAGTATTTT
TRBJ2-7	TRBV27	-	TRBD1	CASSLSGTGVSEQYF	TGTGCCAGCAGTTTATCCGGGACAGGCGTCTCCGAGCAGTACTTC
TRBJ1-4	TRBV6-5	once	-	CASSYAQGGEKLFF	TGTGCCAGCAGTTACGCCCAGGGAGGGGAAAAACTGTTTTTT
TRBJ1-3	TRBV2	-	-	CASSEGARGNTIYF	TGTGCCAGCAGTGAAGGTGCCAGAGGAAACACCATATATTTT
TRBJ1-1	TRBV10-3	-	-	CAIRWGGANTEAFF	TGTGCCATCAGGTGGGGAGGGGCAAACACTGAAGCTTTCTTT
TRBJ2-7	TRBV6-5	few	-	CASKDGQGYEQYF	TGTGCCAGCAAAGACGGCCAGGGGTACGAGCAGTACTTC
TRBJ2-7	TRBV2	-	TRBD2	CASSGRLAPTYEQYF	TGTGCCAGCAGTGGTCGACTAGCGCCGACCTACGAGCAGTACTTC
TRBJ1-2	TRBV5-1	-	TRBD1	CASSLTGAVYGYTF	TGCGCCAGCAGCTTGACAGGGGCTGTTTATGGCTACACCTTC
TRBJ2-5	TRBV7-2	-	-	CASSGGEPGETQYF	TGTGCCAGCAGCGGCGGGGAGCCCGGAGAGACCCAGTACTTC
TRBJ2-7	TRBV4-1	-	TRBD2	CASSQEASGGLLSEQYF	TGCGCCAGCAGCCAAGAGGCTAGCGGGGGGCTCCTAAGCGAGCAGTACTTC
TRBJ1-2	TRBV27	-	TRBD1	CASSLGQSYGYTF	TGTGCCAGCAGTCTGGGACAGTCCTATGGCTACACCTTC
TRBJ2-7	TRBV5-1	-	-	CASSFDGSSYEQYF	TGCGCCAGCAGCTTCGACGGGAGCTCCTACGAGCAGTACTTC
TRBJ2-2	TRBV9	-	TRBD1	CASSAPRTGVNTGELFF	TGTGCCAGCAGCGCCCCGAGGACAGGGGTTAACACCGGGGAGCTGTTTTTT
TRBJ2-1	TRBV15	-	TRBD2	CATSTRTSGNNEQFF	TGTGCCACCAGCACCCGGACTAGCGGAAACAATGAGCAGTTCTTC
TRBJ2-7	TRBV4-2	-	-	CASSQGLGLTSYEQYF	TGTGCCAGCAGCCAAGGGCTGGGGCTTACCTCCTACGAGCAGTACTTC
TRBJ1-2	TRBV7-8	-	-	CASSLEQSSFYGYTF	TGTGCCAGCAGCTTAGAACAGTCCTCATTCTATGGCTACACCTTC